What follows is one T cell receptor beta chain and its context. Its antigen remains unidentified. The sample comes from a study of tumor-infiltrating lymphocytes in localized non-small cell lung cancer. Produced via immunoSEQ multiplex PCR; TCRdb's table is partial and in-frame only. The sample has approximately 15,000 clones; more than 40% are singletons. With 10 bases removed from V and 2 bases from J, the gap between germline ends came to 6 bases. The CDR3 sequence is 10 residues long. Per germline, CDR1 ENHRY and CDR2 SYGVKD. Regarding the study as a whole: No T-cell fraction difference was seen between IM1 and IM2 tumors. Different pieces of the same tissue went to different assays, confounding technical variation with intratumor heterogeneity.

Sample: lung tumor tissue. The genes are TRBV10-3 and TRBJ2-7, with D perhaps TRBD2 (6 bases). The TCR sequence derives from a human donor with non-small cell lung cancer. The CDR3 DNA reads TGTGCCAGCGGGACCTACGAGCAGTACTTC. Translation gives CASGTYEQYF.